The 22 T cell receptor beta chains below all came from one sample that was sequenced in a study of OX40 agonist ivuxolimab in advanced cancers. Sequencing was performed with immunoSEQ multiplex PCR; in TCRdb, only in-frame clones are kept and a portion is missing. The table shows approximately 56,000 clones, with around four fifths occurring only once. The material sequenced was CD4+ or CD8+ T cells sorted from blood, taken in a trial of the OX40 agonist ivuxolimab. These receptors were obtained from an adult with an advanced solid tumor such as melanoma, head and neck, liver or kidney cancer.

This chain joins TRBV9 and TRBJ2-5, with 9 bases lining up with TRBD2. The trim removed 2 bases at V and 5 bases at J, leaving 13 bases unmatched. CDR3 length: 17 amino acids. Looked up from germline, CDR1 is SGDLS and CDR2 is YYNGEE. CDR3: CASSVQAGGRSLETQYF. CDR3 DNA sequence: TGTGCCAGCAGCGTTCAGGCGGGGGGGCGAAGTTTGGAGACCCAGTACTTC.

The V and J genes are TRBV5-1 and TRBJ2-1, with TRBD2 matching over 10 bases. Per germline, CDR1 SGHRS and CDR2 YFSETQ. This CDR3 is 16 amino acids long. Trimming at V came to 2 bases and at J to 4 bases, leaving 6 bases not matched to a gene. The CDR3 DNA is TGCGCCAGCAGCTTCCGAGCGGGGGGGACTTACAATGAGCAGTTCTTC. As protein: CASSFRAGGTYNEQFF.

V and J are TRBV6-1 and TRBJ1-1; D not resolved. Trimming stripped 7 bases from V and 1 base from J, with 13 bases between. The CDR3 sequence is 14 residues long. Germline V lookup: CDR1 MNHNS, CDR2 SASEGT. DNA for the CDR3: TGTGCCAGCATCTCCCAGGATAGGAACACTGAAGCTTTCTTT. Its translation: CASISQDRNTEAFF.

This clone was observed a few times. The V call is TRBV21-1, the J call TRBJ2-1; the table's D call, TRBD2, has no DNA check behind it. TRBV21-1 represents a pseudogene. This CDR3 is built from 20 residues. This chain's CDR3 is CASSPQGGLAGESSYNEQFF. The DNA of the CDR3 is TGTGCCAGCAGCCCCCAGGGAGGCCTAGCGGGGGAGAGCTCCTACAATGAGCAGTTCTTC.

The J gene is TRBJ1-4, the V gene TRBV7-9; no reliable D call. The CDR3 is made up of 13 amino acids. Between the trimmed V and J ends, which lost 1 base and 6 bases, there was a span of 6 bases. Germline V gene lookup returns CDR1 SEHNR and CDR2 FQNEAQ (reference sequence). The CDR3 region has the DNA TGTGCCAGCAGCTTAGGGATCCATGAAAAACTGTTTTTT. As protein: CASSLGIHEKLFF.

This chain joins TRBV5-1 and TRBJ2-1; 8 positions match TRBD1. Germline CDR1 is SGHRS and CDR2 is YFSETQ. V lost 4 bases and J lost 0; bases outside the gene matches: 9. This CDR3 is built from 17 residues. The CDR3 region has the DNA TGCGCCAGCAGCCTCCGGACAGGGAAGATCTCCTACAATGAGCAGTTCTTC. Translated, it gives CASSLRTGKISYNEQFF.

The chain recombines TRBV6-5 with TRBJ1-3; TRBD1 matches 9 bases. V was pared by 8 bases and J by 14 bases, with 13 bases of the junction left unmatched. From germline, CDR1 is MNHEY and CDR2 SVGAGI. The CDR3 totals 13 residues. The CDR3 DNA reads as TGTGCCAGCCGGCGAGTCACCGGGACAGGGTTATATTTT. This translates into CASRRVTGTGLYF.

The V call is TRBV5-4, the J call TRBJ1-5; D uncertain. CDR3 length equals 15 residues. V was pared by 6 bases and J by 4 bases, with 17 bases between. Germline values: CDR1 SGHNT, CDR2 YYREEE (reference sequence). The CDR3 reads CASILRYESNQPQHF. The CDR3 DNA reads as TGTGCCAGCATCCTGCGCTATGAGAGTAATCAGCCCCAGCATTTT.

The rearrangement uses TRBV7-2 and TRBJ2-2, with 8 bases lining up with TRBD1. This CDR3 region has 15 residues. V lost 5 bases, J lost 3 bases, and 5 bases stayed unmatched. In germline, CDR1 is SGHTA, CDR2 FQGNSA. The CDR3 sequence is CASSQGARDTGELFF. CDR3 coding DNA: TGTGCCAGCAGCCAGGGGGCGCGGGACACCGGGGAGCTGTTTTTT. The variable domain in full, with the rest retrieved from reference TRBV7-2 and TRBJ2-2, is GAGVSQSPSNKVTEKGKDVELRCDPISGHTALYWYRQSLGQGLEFLIYFQGNSAPDKSGLPSDRFSAERTGGSVSTLTIQRTQQEDSAVYLCASSQGARDTGELFFGEGSRLTVL.

The J gene is TRBJ1-1, the V gene TRBV5-6; no clear D. The CDR3 is made up of 12 amino acids. CDR1 and CDR2 from the germline V gene are SGHDT and YYEEEE. Trimming cost V 4 bases and J 7 bases, with 11 bases left between them. The CDR3 loop reads CASSLKFDEAFF. Written as DNA, the CDR3 is TGTGCCAGCAGCCTTAAGTTCGATGAAGCTTTCTTT.

The chain uses TRBV14 and TRBJ2-7, with 8 bases fitting TRBD2. With V trimmed by 1 base and J by 1 base, 6 bases remained unmatched. This CDR3 is 16 amino acids long. Germline-derived CDR1 and CDR2 are SGHDN and FVKESK. The CDR3, as DNA: TGTGCCAGCAGCCAAGTTGGGGTAGCGGGGTCCTACGAGCAGTACTTC. Encoded protein: CASSQVGVAGSYEQYF.

The chain combines TRBV7-9 with TRBJ2-1, with TRBD1 matching 9 bases. Germline CDR1 reads SEHNR; CDR2 reads FQNEAQ (reference sequence). The CDR3 is made up of 14 amino acids. V was pared by 4 bases and J by 9 bases, with 7 bases of the junction left unmatched. The CDR3 coding sequence is TGTGCCAGCAGCTCACGACAGGGGGGCGGTGAGCAGTTCTTC. It codes for CASSSRQGGGEQFF.

The chain is built from TRBV4-1 and TRBJ1-1; 7 bases are a match to TRBD1. The CDR3 length is 14 residues. The germline gives CDR1 MGHRA, CDR2 YSYEKL. Trimming at V came to 3 bases and at J to 10 bases, leaving 11 bases not matched to a gene. The CDR3 DNA reads TGCGCCAGCAGCCAGCCGAGGAGGGGACAGTCAGCTTTCTTT. This translates into CASSQPRRGQSAFF.

The chain combines TRBV6-1 with TRBJ1-5; the match to TRBD1 covers 7 bases. Looked up from germline, CDR1 is MNHNS and CDR2 is SASEGT. V was clipped by 3 bases and J by 3 bases; unmatched bases: 11. CDR3 length: 17 residues. The DNA of the CDR3 is TGTGCCAGCAGTGACCGACAGGGCCGAACCTCCAATCAGCCCCAGCATTTT. Its translation: CASSDRQGRTSNQPQHF.

The table lists this clone with a count of one. The DNA of the CDR3 is TGCGCCAGCAGCTTGGATCCAGGGACAGGATCGTCACCCCTCCACTTT. Amino acids: CASSLDPGTGSSPLHF. The chain links TRBV5-1 to TRBJ1-6; 8 bases map to TRBD1. The CDR3 loop spans 16 amino acids. The V gene end was trimmed by 0 bases and the J gene end by 10 bases; junction bases not matched to a gene: 9. CDR1 is SGHRS, CDR2 YFSETQ, per germline. Looking up the rest from reference TRBV5-1 and TRBJ1-6 gives the full variable domain: KAGVTQTPRYLIKTRGQQVTLSCSPISGHRSVSWYQQTPGQGLQFLFEYFSETQRNKGNFPGRFSGRQFSNSRSEMNVSTLELGDSALYLCASSLDPGTGSSPLHFGNGTRLTVT.

This clone turned up a few times. The chain combines TRBV18 with TRBJ1-1; D is perhaps TRBD1 (5 bases). Germline V gene data show CDR1 as KGHSH and CDR2 as LQKENI. This CDR3 region has 13 residues. V shed 3 bases and J shed 3 bases, with 8 bases lying between them. The CDR3 here is CASSPAGDTEAFF. The CDR3 DNA is TGTGCCAGCTCACCCGCGGGGGACACTGAAGCTTTCTTT. Full variable domain (rest looked up from reference TRBV18 and TRBJ1-1): NAGVMQNPRHLVRRRGQEARLRCSPMKGHSHVYWYRQLPEEGLKFMVYLQKENIIDESGMPKERFSAEFPKEGPSILRIQQVVRGDSAAYFCASSPAGDTEAFFGQGTRLTVV.

The chain uses TRBV2 and TRBJ2-5; TRBD2 aligns across 11 bases. From germline, CDR1 is SNHLY and CDR2 FYNNEI. The CDR3 extends over 15 amino acids. The V and J ends lost 5 bases and 5 bases, in that order; junction bases with no gene match: 7. The CDR3 loop reads CASSPLAGGQETQYF. CDR3 DNA: TGTGCCAGCAGTCCATTAGCGGGGGGGCAGGAGACCCAGTACTTC.

This chain links TRBV6-1 with TRBJ2-4; no definite D call. The germline gives CDR1 MNHNS, CDR2 SASEGT. Trimming took off 1 base at V and 5 bases at J, with 6 bases between the two ends. The CDR3 has 13 residues. DNA of the CDR3: TGTGCCAGCAGTGAAGGGCCCCAAAACATTCAGTACTTC. Amino acid sequence: CASSEGPQNIQYF.

The chain links TRBV28 to TRBJ1-4, with TRBD1 as a possible D gene (5 bases). This CDR3 has 16 amino acids. Trimming left V 3 bases short and J 7 bases short, with 18 bases between. Germline-derived CDR1 and CDR2 are MDHEN and SYDVKM. DNA of the CDR3: TGTGCCAGCAGTTTGGGGGGGATGGGCGCCGGTGAAAAACTGTTTTTT. It translates to CASSLGGMGAGEKLFF.

J is TRBJ2-2 and V is TRBV19; D is possibly TRBD1 (6 bases). CDR3 length: 12 residues. V gave up 10 bases and J gave up 3 bases, with 9 bases separating them. In germline, CDR1 is LNHDA, CDR2 SQIVND (reference sequence). DNA for the CDR3: TGTGCCACTCGGACAGACACCGGGGAGCTGTTTTTT. Its translation: CATRTDTGELFF.

V gene TRBV5-4 combines with J gene TRBJ2-1; D is uncertain. The CDR3 contains 13 residues. The V and J ends lost 1 base and 6 bases respectively, with 8 bases between them. CDR1 is SGHNT, CDR2 YYREEE, per germline (reference sequence). CDR3 DNA: TGTGCCAGCAGCTTGAACAGTGGCAATGAGCAGTTCTTC. It codes for CASSLNSGNEQFF.

The chain has TRBV9 and TRBJ2-1, with TRBD1 matching 7 bases. Germline V lookup: CDR1 SGDLS, CDR2 YYNGEE. The CDR3 has 15 residues. V lost 4 bases to trimming and J lost 1 base; unmatched junction nucleotides: 5. The CDR3: CASSQTGVSYNEQFF. As DNA, the CDR3 is TGTGCCAGCAGCCAAACAGGGGTATCCTACAATGAGCAGTTCTTC.